One sample yielded the 10 T cell receptor beta chains listed below, sequenced in a study of T cell changes during pregnancy in multiple sclerosis. Produced via immunoSEQ multiplex PCR; TCRdb's table is partial and in-frame only. The sample contains 120,000 or so clones, approximately 93% of which appear only once. Sequencing used peripheral blood, obtained before pregnancy. The source is a female donor with multiple sclerosis, enrolled in a pregnancy study.

V is TRBV9 and J is TRBJ2-1, with D tentatively TRBD2 (6 bases). V shed 4 bases and J shed 3 bases, with 14 bases lying between them. CDR3 length equals 15 residues. Per the germline V gene, CDR1 is SGDLS and CDR2 is YYNGEE. The CDR3 DNA is TGTGCCAGCAGCCCCTCGGGGGACCTCTACAATGAGCAGTTCTTC. Amino acid sequence: CASSPSGDLYNEQFF.

The chain links TRBV4-1 to TRBJ1-2; 8 nucleotides line up with TRBD1. Germline lookup yields CDR1 MGHRA and CDR2 YSYEKL. The CDR3 totals 16 residues. J gave up 3 bases and V 4 bases, and 10 bases lay outside the gene matches. CDR3 loop: CASSPLTGVSDYGYTF. In DNA form, the CDR3 reads TGCGCCAGCAGCCCCTTGACAGGGGTTAGCGACTATGGCTACACCTTC.

The gene calls are TRBV7-6 and TRBJ2-1; TRBD1 aligns across 8 bases. J gave up 7 bases and V 7 bases, and 15 bases lay outside the gene matches. The CDR3 has 16 amino acids. CDR1 and CDR2 (germline): SGHVS, FNYEAQ. Here the CDR3 DNA reads TGTGCCAGCACCGCGTCGACAGGGGCCAGGGGTAATGAGCAGTTCTTC. It specifies CASTASTGARGNEQFF.

The chain employs TRBV5-4 and TRBJ2-5, with 8 bases aligning to TRBD2. Germline values: CDR1 SGHNT, CDR2 YYREEE (reference sequence). The CDR3 is 14 residues long. Losses at the gene ends were 4 bases for V and 5 bases for J; bases not matched to a gene: 7. CDR3 sequence (DNA): TGTGCCAGCAGCGCTGCGGGGGGTTGGGAGACCCAGTACTTC. Amino acid sequence: CASSAAGGWETQYF. Variable domain in full (rest from reference TRBV5-4 and TRBJ2-5): ETGVTQSPTHLIKTRGQQVTLRCSSQSGHNTVSWYQQALGQGPQFIFQYYREEENGRGNFPPRFSGLQFPNYSSELNVNALELDDSALYLCASSAAGGWETQYFGPGTRLLVL.

This chain uses TRBV20-1 with TRBJ2-7; no definite D call. The germline gives CDR1 DFQATT, CDR2 SNEGSKA (reference sequence). The length of the CDR3 is 11 residues. Trimming left V 6 bases short and J 3 bases short, with 9 bases between. The CDR3 coding sequence is TGCAGTGCCGAGGTGGGCTACGAGCAGTACTTC. It translates to CSAEVGYEQYF.

This sequence joins TRBV5-1 and TRBJ2-3; TRBD2 agrees at 8 bases. V was pared by 1 base and J by 5 bases, with 6 bases of the junction left unmatched. Per germline, CDR1 SGHRS and CDR2 YFSETQ. The CDR3 is made up of 15 amino acids. In DNA, the CDR3 is TGCGCCAGCAGCTTGAACGGCCTAGCGGGAGATACGCAGTATTTT. It yields the protein CASSLNGLAGDTQYF.

The V and J genes are TRBV6-1 and TRBJ1-1, with D maybe TRBD1 (5 bases). Trimming removed 9 bases at V and 2 bases at J, with 13 bases between. Germline CDR1 reads MNHNS; CDR2 reads SASEGT. The CDR3 is 13 residues long. The CDR3 reads CASLPDSNTEAFF. As DNA, the CDR3 is TGTGCCAGTTTACCCGACAGTAACACTGAAGCTTTCTTT.

The table lists this clone with a count of one. The rearrangement joins TRBV10-3 to TRBJ1-5; D is possibly TRBD1 (5 bases). Per the germline V gene, CDR1 is ENHRY and CDR2 is SYGVKD. This CDR3 has 14 residues. Trimming removed 8 bases from V and 6 bases from J, with 17 bases in between. CDR3 protein: CAIGGVFLGQPQHF. The DNA for the CDR3 is TGTGCCATCGGGGGGGTATTCTTGGGTCAGCCCCAGCATTTT.

The chain links TRBV7-3 to TRBJ2-7, with D hard to call. The CDR3 has 13 amino acids. Germline CDR1 SGHTA, CDR2 FQGTGA. V dropped 1 base and J dropped 4 bases, with 8 bases sitting between them. CDR3 residues: CASSLNSLYEQYF. The CDR3 bases are TGTGCCAGCAGCTTAAACTCCCTGTACGAGCAGTACTTC.

V gene TRBV29-1 combines with J gene TRBJ1-2, with D tentatively TRBD1 (6 bases). This CDR3 comprises 13 residues. Trimming stripped 1 base from V and 6 bases from J, with 12 bases between. Looked up from germline, CDR1 is SQVTM and CDR2 is ANQGSEA. This CDR3 reads CSVEGGLGNGYTF. The CDR3, as DNA: TGCAGCGTTGAAGGGGGGCTCGGGAATGGCTACACCTTC.